The rows below give T cell receptor beta chains drawn from one sample of a study of blood T cell repertoires in COVID-19. Produced via immunoSEQ multiplex PCR; TCRdb's table is partial and in-frame only. The sample holds 100,000 to 150,000 clones, about 88% seen once. Sequencing was carried out using peripheral blood. These receptors were collected from a woman of 80 years or more with acute or convalescent COVID-19. The CDR3 runs from the conserved cysteine through the conserved F or W. D genes are given only for firm matches. A clone size is listed for some rows: how often the clone was seen (once, few, many), or a class if it is expanded.

abundance: .; j_gene: TRBJ2-7; v_gene: TRBV3-1/TRBV3-2; d_gene: TRBD2; CDR3aa: CASSPVWGGDYEQYF; CDR3nt: TGTGCCAGCAGCCCAGTCTGGGGGGGAGACTACGAGCAGTACTTC
abundance: .; j_gene: TRBJ2-1; v_gene: TRBV5-1; d_gene: TRBD2; CDR3aa: CASSLGLAENNEQFF; CDR3nt: TGCGCCAGCAGCTTGGGACTAGCGGAAAACAATGAGCAGTTCTTC
abundance: few; j_gene: TRBJ1-5; v_gene: TRBV19; d_gene: .; CDR3aa: CASSYRVGNQPQHF; CDR3nt: TGTGCCAGTTCGTACAGGGTGGGCAATCAGCCCCAGCATTTT
abundance: few; j_gene: TRBJ1-1; v_gene: TRBV29-1; d_gene: .; CDR3aa: CSVVIQGNTEAFF; CDR3nt: TGCAGCGTCGTTATACAGGGGAACACTGAAGCTTTCTTT
abundance: once; j_gene: TRBJ1-2; v_gene: TRBV28; d_gene: TRBD1; CDR3aa: CASTSQGAEGRGYTF; CDR3nt: TGTGCCAGCACATCACAGGGGGCAGAGGGTAGGGGGTACACCTTC
abundance: .; j_gene: TRBJ2-5; v_gene: TRBV5-6; d_gene: TRBD2; CDR3aa: CASSPDGTSGAAQYF; CDR3nt: TGTGCCAGCAGCCCTGACGGGACTAGCGGAGCGGCCCAGTACTTC
abundance: once; j_gene: TRBJ2-2; v_gene: TRBV5-1; d_gene: TRBD1; CDR3aa: CASSDRQGGAGELFF; CDR3nt: TGCGCCAGCAGCGACAGACAGGGCGGCGCCGGGGAGCTGTTTTTT
abundance: .; j_gene: TRBJ2-3; v_gene: TRBV7-2; d_gene: .; CDR3aa: CASREYRVPDTQYF; CDR3nt: TGTGCCAGCAGGGAGTATCGGGTTCCCGATACGCAGTATTTT
abundance: .; j_gene: TRBJ1-1; v_gene: TRBV5-1; d_gene: TRBD1; CDR3aa: CASSLRQGAYTEAFF; CDR3nt: TGCGCCAGCAGCTTGCGACAGGGGGCCTACACTGAAGCTTTCTTT
abundance: once; j_gene: TRBJ2-3; v_gene: TRBV19; d_gene: .; CDR3aa: CASTGTAPLYTQYF; CDR3nt: TGTGCCAGTACCGGGACTGCACCATTATATACGCAGTATTTT
abundance: .; j_gene: TRBJ2-7; v_gene: TRBV18; d_gene: .; CDR3aa: CASSPAEHEQYF; CDR3nt: TGTGCCAGCTCACCAGCAGAACACGAGCAGTACTTC
abundance: .; j_gene: TRBJ1-6; v_gene: TRBV4-3; d_gene: .; CDR3aa: CASSGQNSPLHF; CDR3nt: TGCGCCAGCAGCGGACAAAATTCACCCCTCCACTTT
abundance: .; j_gene: TRBJ1-2; v_gene: TRBV23-1; d_gene: .; CDR3aa: CAGHAGSDGYTF; CDR3nt: TGCGCCGGACACGCGGGGTCTGATGGCTACACCTTC
abundance: .; j_gene: TRBJ1-4; v_gene: TRBV7-9; d_gene: .; CDR3aa: CASSFGLSNEKLFF; CDR3nt: TGTGCCAGCAGCTTTGGTCTATCAAATGAAAAACTGTTTTTT
abundance: once; j_gene: TRBJ1-4; v_gene: TRBV5-4; d_gene: TRBD1; CDR3aa: CASSSGPGTGNEKLFF; CDR3nt: TGTGCCAGCAGCTCAGGACCAGGGACAGGGAATGAAAAACTGTTTTTT
abundance: .; j_gene: TRBJ2-3; v_gene: TRBV5-1; d_gene: TRBD1; CDR3aa: CASSPPPPGQVTDTQYF; CDR3nt: TGCGCCAGCAGCCCTCCGCCTCCGGGACAGGTCACAGATACGCAGTATTTT
abundance: few; j_gene: TRBJ1-4; v_gene: TRBV27; d_gene: .; CDR3aa: CASNTIAGGKLFF; CDR3nt: TGTGCCAGCAACACGATCGCCGGGGGAAAACTGTTTTTT
abundance: .; j_gene: TRBJ1-2; v_gene: TRBV5-1; d_gene: TRBD1; CDR3aa: CASSTGGNYGYTF; CDR3nt: TGCGCCAGCAGTACAGGGGGCAACTATGGCTACACCTTC
abundance: .; j_gene: TRBJ1-5; v_gene: TRBV2; d_gene: .; CDR3aa: CASSVGGYSNQPQHF; CDR3nt: TGTGCCAGCAGTGTTGGCGGTTATAGCAATCAGCCCCAGCATTTT
abundance: .; j_gene: TRBJ1-4; v_gene: TRBV7-6; d_gene: .; CDR3aa: CASSLAVPGSLANEKLFF; CDR3nt: TGTGCCAGCAGCTTAGCGGTTCCAGGGTCTTTAGCTAATGAAAAACTGTTTTTT
abundance: .; j_gene: TRBJ1-5; v_gene: TRBV7-3; d_gene: .; CDR3aa: CASSPEGIQHSNQPQHF; CDR3nt: TGTGCCAGCAGCCCCGAGGGTATTCAACATAGCAATCAGCCCCAGCATTTT
abundance: .; j_gene: TRBJ1-5; v_gene: TRBV19; d_gene: TRBD1; CDR3aa: CASRTGGYSNQPQHF; CDR3nt: TGTGCCAGTAGGACAGGGGGATATAGCAATCAGCCCCAGCATTTT
abundance: .; j_gene: TRBJ2-4; v_gene: TRBV5-4; d_gene: TRBD2; CDR3aa: CASSSTSGNAKNIQYF; CDR3nt: TGTGCCAGCAGCTCCACTAGCGGGAACGCCAAAAACATTCAGTACTTC
abundance: .; j_gene: TRBJ1-2; v_gene: TRBV7-2; d_gene: .; CDR3aa: CASSLPLNYGYTF; CDR3nt: TGTGCCAGCAGCTTACCCTTAAACTATGGCTACACCTTC
abundance: .; j_gene: TRBJ1-1; v_gene: TRBV5-1; d_gene: TRBD1; CDR3aa: CASSLQGVVRDEAFF; CDR3nt: TGCGCCAGCAGCTTACAGGGGGTAGTACGGGATGAAGCTTTCTTT
abundance: .; j_gene: TRBJ2-7; v_gene: TRBV6-4; d_gene: TRBD2; CDR3aa: CASSAGTSGKYF; CDR3nt: TGTGCCAGCAGTGCGGGGACTAGCGGGAAGTACTTC
abundance: .; j_gene: TRBJ1-1; v_gene: TRBV5-8; d_gene: .; CDR3aa: CASSLGRNTEAFF; CDR3nt: TGTGCCAGCAGCTTGGGCAGGAACACTGAAGCTTTCTTT
abundance: .; j_gene: TRBJ2-2; v_gene: TRBV5-6; d_gene: .; CDR3aa: CASSFPTVNTGELFF; CDR3nt: TGTGCCAGCAGCTTTCCTACGGTGAACACCGGGGAGCTGTTTTTT
abundance: .; j_gene: TRBJ2-1; v_gene: TRBV5-1; d_gene: TRBD2; CDR3aa: CASSLVSSGTGEQFF; CDR3nt: TGCGCCAGCAGCTTGGTTTCTAGCGGGACGGGTGAGCAGTTCTTC
abundance: .; j_gene: TRBJ2-1; v_gene: TRBV5-5; d_gene: .; CDR3aa: CASSLYGVDDEQFF; CDR3nt: TGTGCCAGCAGCTTGTACGGGGTTGACGATGAGCAGTTCTTC
abundance: few; j_gene: TRBJ1-4; v_gene: TRBV12-3/TRBV12-4; d_gene: .; CDR3aa: CASSLKDREKLFF; CDR3nt: TGTGCCAGCAGCTTAAAAGACAGGGAAAAACTGTTTTTT
abundance: .; j_gene: TRBJ2-3; v_gene: TRBV5-1; d_gene: TRBD2; CDR3aa: CASIGRDTQYF; CDR3nt: TGCGCCAGCATCGGGAGGGATACGCAGTATTTT
abundance: .; j_gene: TRBJ1-5; v_gene: TRBV4-2; d_gene: .; CDR3aa: CASSQGASHQGNQPQHF; CDR3nt: TGTGCCAGCAGCCAGGGGGCCTCCCACCAGGGCAATCAGCCCCAGCATTTT
abundance: .; j_gene: TRBJ1-6; v_gene: TRBV5-4; d_gene: .; CDR3aa: CASSLSGFSDRPLHF; CDR3nt: TGTGCCAGCAGCTTGTCGGGTTTCTCGGATAGACCCCTCCACTTT
abundance: .; j_gene: TRBJ2-7; v_gene: TRBV6-5; d_gene: .; CDR3aa: CASKSGFEQYF; CDR3nt: TGTGCCAGCAAGTCAGGATTCGAGCAGTACTTC
abundance: once; j_gene: TRBJ2-5; v_gene: TRBV5-4; d_gene: TRBD1; CDR3aa: CASSFDQGAQETQYF; CDR3nt: TGTGCCAGCAGCTTTGACCAGGGGGCTCAAGAGACCCAGTACTTC
abundance: .; j_gene: TRBJ2-1; v_gene: TRBV14; d_gene: .; CDR3aa: CASRRTLQGQNEQFF; CDR3nt: TGTGCCAGCAGACGAACCTTACAGGGTCAAAATGAGCAGTTCTTC
abundance: .; j_gene: TRBJ1-5; v_gene: TRBV7-9; d_gene: .; CDR3aa: CASSFKFMQGTGQPQHF; CDR3nt: TGTGCCAGCAGCTTTAAATTTATGCAGGGAACGGGTCAGCCCCAGCATTTT
abundance: many; j_gene: TRBJ2-2; v_gene: TRBV6-5; d_gene: TRBD1; CDR3aa: CASSRTGYTGELFF; CDR3nt: TGTGCCAGCAGCCGGACAGGGTACACCGGGGAGCTGTTTTTT
abundance: few; j_gene: TRBJ1-6; v_gene: TRBV4-2; d_gene: TRBD1; CDR3aa: CASSLPQGRNSPLHF; CDR3nt: TGTGCCAGCAGCCTGCCACAGGGGAGGAATTCACCCCTCCACTTT
abundance: .; j_gene: TRBJ2-7; v_gene: TRBV6-5; d_gene: .; CDR3aa: CASSLGLEQYF; CDR3nt: TGTGCCAGCAGCCTCGGTCTGGAGCAGTACTTC
abundance: .; j_gene: TRBJ2-5; v_gene: TRBV5-1; d_gene: .; CDR3aa: CASSLARAGETQYF; CDR3nt: TGCGCCAGCAGCTTGGCCAGGGCCGGCGAGACCCAGTACTTC
abundance: .; j_gene: TRBJ1-6; v_gene: TRBV2; d_gene: .; CDR3aa: CASKSQGNKGSPLHF; CDR3nt: TGTGCCAGCAAATCACAGGGAAACAAGGGATCACCCCTCCACTTT
abundance: .; j_gene: TRBJ2-2; v_gene: TRBV7-9; d_gene: TRBD1; CDR3aa: CASSSDRGRTGELFF; CDR3nt: TGTGCCAGCAGCTCTGACAGGGGTCGGACCGGGGAGCTGTTTTTT
abundance: once; j_gene: TRBJ2-5; v_gene: TRBV18; d_gene: TRBD2; CDR3aa: CASSSRLAALGETQYF; CDR3nt: TGTGCCAGCTCATCGAGACTAGCGGCCCTGGGGGAGACCCAGTACTTC
abundance: .; j_gene: TRBJ2-5; v_gene: TRBV15; d_gene: .; CDR3aa: CATSPGTEETQYF; CDR3nt: TGTGCCACCAGTCCGGGTACCGAAGAGACCCAGTACTTC
abundance: .; j_gene: TRBJ1-1; v_gene: TRBV19; d_gene: TRBD1; CDR3aa: CASSRLAPGQGEAFF; CDR3nt: TGTGCCAGTAGTAGACTCGCACCGGGACAGGGAGAAGCTTTCTTT
abundance: .; j_gene: TRBJ2-5; v_gene: TRBV19; d_gene: .; CDR3aa: CASSRPNQETQYF; CDR3nt: TGTGCCAGTAGTAGGCCCAATCAAGAGACCCAGTACTTC
abundance: .; j_gene: TRBJ1-2; v_gene: TRBV6-2/TRBV6-3; d_gene: .; CDR3aa: CASSYPSGGGGIGYTF; CDR3nt: TGTGCCAGCAGTTACCCGTCGGGAGGCGGAGGGATTGGCTACACCTTC
abundance: .; j_gene: TRBJ2-6; v_gene: TRBV4-3; d_gene: .; CDR3aa: CASSQEWGGTFSGANVLTF; CDR3nt: TGCGCCAGCAGCCAAGAATGGGGGGGCACCTTCTCTGGGGCCAACGTCCTGACTTTC
abundance: .; j_gene: TRBJ2-3; v_gene: TRBV24-1; d_gene: TRBD1; CDR3aa: CATSEYGQGGNTQYF; CDR3nt: TGTGCCACCAGTGAGTACGGACAGGGGGGAAATACGCAGTATTTT
abundance: .; j_gene: TRBJ1-1; v_gene: TRBV19; d_gene: TRBD1; CDR3aa: CASTPTGGSTEAFF; CDR3nt: TGTGCCAGTACCCCGACAGGGGGTTCCACTGAAGCTTTCTTT
abundance: .; j_gene: TRBJ2-2; v_gene: TRBV3-1/TRBV3-2; d_gene: TRBD1; CDR3aa: CASSQVTGGFQSGELFF; CDR3nt: TGTGCCAGCAGCCAAGTCACAGGGGGTTTCCAGTCCGGGGAGCTGTTTTTT
abundance: .; j_gene: TRBJ1-3; v_gene: TRBV2; d_gene: .; CDR3aa: CASSLQENTIYF; CDR3nt: TGTGCCAGCAGTCTGCAGGAAAACACCATATATTTT
abundance: .; j_gene: TRBJ1-1; v_gene: TRBV27; d_gene: .; CDR3aa: CASSRDILNTEAFF; CDR3nt: TGTGCCAGCAGTCGGGACATCTTGAACACTGAAGCTTTCTTT
abundance: .; j_gene: TRBJ1-6; v_gene: TRBV28; d_gene: TRBD1; CDR3aa: CASSTWTGGNSPLHF; CDR3nt: TGTGCCAGCAGTACCTGGACAGGGGGCAATTCACCCCTCCACTTT
abundance: .; j_gene: TRBJ1-2; v_gene: TRBV5-1; d_gene: .; CDR3aa: CASRGASTSSNYGYTF; CDR3nt: TGCGCCAGCCGAGGAGCATCCACCTCCTCTAACTATGGCTACACCTTC